This T cell receptor (beta chain) came from a study of blood T cell repertoires in COVID-19. Turning to the study itself: Sites in the United States, Italy and Spain provided acute and convalescent COVID-19 samples.

The germline V gene encodes CDR1 KGHDR and CDR2 SFDVKD. The junction had 6 bases not matched to a gene; V was cut back by 6 bases and J by 7 bases. The CDR3 loop spans 14 amino acids. Assay: immunoSEQ multiplex PCR; the TCRdb copy retains only in-frame clones and omits some. The sample carries over 45,000 clones, about three quarters recorded once. Sequencing was carried out using peripheral blood. The chain links TRBV24-1 to TRBJ1-5, with TRBD1 matching 9 bases. This receptor was obtained from a human donor with active or convalescent COVID-19. The donor label of this sample is uncertain. The CDR3 loop reads CATSSDRGDQPQHF. DNA of the CDR3: TGTGCCACCAGTTCGGACAGGGGAGACCAGCCCCAGCATTTT.